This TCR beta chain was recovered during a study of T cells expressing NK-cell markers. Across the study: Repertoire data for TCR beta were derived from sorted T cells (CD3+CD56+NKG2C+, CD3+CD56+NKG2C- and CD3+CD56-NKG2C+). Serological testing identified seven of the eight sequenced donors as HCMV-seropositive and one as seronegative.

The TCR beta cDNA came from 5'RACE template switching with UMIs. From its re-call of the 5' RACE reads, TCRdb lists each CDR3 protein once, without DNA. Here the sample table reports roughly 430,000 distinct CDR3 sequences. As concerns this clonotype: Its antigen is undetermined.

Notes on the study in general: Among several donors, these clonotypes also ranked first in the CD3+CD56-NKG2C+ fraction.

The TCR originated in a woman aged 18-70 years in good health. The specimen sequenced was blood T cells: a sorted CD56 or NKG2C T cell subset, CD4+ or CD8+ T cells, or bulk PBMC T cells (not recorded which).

This chain's CDR3 is CSARGASGSYDASYNEQFF. This rearrangement joins TRBV29-1 to TRBJ2-1; the TCRdb D gene call, TRBD2, has no DNA to confirm it. The CDR3 is 19 residues long. Germline V gene data show CDR1 as SQVTM and CDR2 as ANQGSEA.